This T cell receptor beta chain was documented in a study of T-cell memory formation after mild COVID-19. As for the study in general: Clusters of TCRs were largely donor specific.

V was clipped by 3 bases and J by 6 bases, with 16 bases between them. In germline, CDR1 is SGHAT, CDR2 FQNNGV. This CDR3 comprises 15 residues. TCRdb independently ran MiXCR on the 5' RACE reads; one entry per CDR3 protein. The data contain about 140,000 distinct CDR3 sequences, 14% of them singletons. The rearrangement joins TRBV11-2 to TRBJ2-3; perhaps TRBD1 as D (5 bases). Sample: PBMCs or a T cell subset sorted from them (not recorded which). This receptor was taken from an adult woman who had mild COVID-19 (a few samples of this study predate the infection). Cell type and time point are not known. CDR3 residues: CASSFRGREGDTQYF. For the CDR3, the DNA is TGTGCCAGCAGCTTTAGGGGAAGGGAAGGTGATACGCAGTATTTT. Drawing the rest from reference TRBV11-2 and TRBJ2-3, the complete variable domain is EAGVAQSPRYKIIEKRQSVAFWCNPISGHATLYWYQQILGQGPKLLIQFQNNGVVDDSQLPKDRFSAERLKGVDSTLKIQPAKLEDSAVYLCASSFRGREGDTQYFGPGTRLTVL.